This T cell receptor beta chain originates from a study of T cell responses to AZD1222 COVID-19 vaccine. Whole-study context: Samples with a second dose at about 4 or about 12 weeks were pooled together.

Study-wide results and limits: Mapped onto spike, vaccine-associated CD4 TCRs spanned it and were dominant at 160-218 and 743-854. Targets within unmutated variant regions were reportedly found for nearly half of spike-specific TCRs.

Trimming shortened V by 4 bases and J by 2 bases, and 5 bases separated the two germline ends. The CDR3 covers 12 residues. Per the germline V gene, CDR1 is SEHNR and CDR2 is FQNEAQ (reference sequence). TCRdb's table, derived via immunoSEQ multiplex PCR, lists solely in-frame clones and lacks some. The sample has around 120,000 clones, around 92% seen once. Remarks on this clone: The antigen is not known. Other DNA variants within this sample encode the same CDR3.

The clonotype originates from an adult in good health. The chain is built from TRBV7-9 and TRBJ1-2; unclear D gene. Sequenced here: peripheral blood, sampled on day 0 of AZD1222 vaccination. CDR3 amino acids: CASSSENYGYTF. In nucleotides, the CDR3 is TGTGCCAGCAGCTCGGAGAACTATGGCTACACCTTC.